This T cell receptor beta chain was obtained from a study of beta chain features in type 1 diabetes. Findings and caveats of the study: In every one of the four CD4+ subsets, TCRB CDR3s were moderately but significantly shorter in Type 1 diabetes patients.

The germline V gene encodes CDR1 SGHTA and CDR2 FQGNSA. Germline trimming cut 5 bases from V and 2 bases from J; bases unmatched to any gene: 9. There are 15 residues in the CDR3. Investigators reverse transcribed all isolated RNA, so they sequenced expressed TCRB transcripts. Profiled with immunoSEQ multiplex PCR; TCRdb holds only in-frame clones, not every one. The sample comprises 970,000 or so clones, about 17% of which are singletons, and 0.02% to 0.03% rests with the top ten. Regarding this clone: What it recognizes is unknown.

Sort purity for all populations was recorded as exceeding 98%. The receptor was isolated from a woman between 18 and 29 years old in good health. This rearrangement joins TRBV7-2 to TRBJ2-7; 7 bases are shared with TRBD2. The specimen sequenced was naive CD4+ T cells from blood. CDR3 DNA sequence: TGTGCCAGCAGCCCAGCGGGGCGGGAGCCCTACGAGCAGTACTTC. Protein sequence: CASSPAGREPYEQYF.